A single sample gave rise to the 30 T cell receptor beta chains below, sequenced in a study of T cell clonality in common variable immunodeficiency. Data came from immunoSEQ multiplex PCR; TCRdb stores just in-frame clones and leaves some out. The sample shows more than 65,000 clones, none of them appearing just once. The sequenced sample was peripheral blood mononuclear cells. These receptors all stem from a person aged 18 to 69 in good health.

This clone was observed many times. The read is 3 residues too short to cover the CDR3 end, so that end is filled in from the germline J gene. The gene calls are TRBV7-2 and TRBJ2-3, with a possible D match to TRBD2 (6 bases). Trimming cost V 5 bases and J 6 bases, with 9 bases left between them. This CDR3 region has 12 residues. From germline, CDR1 is SGHTA and CDR2 FQGNSA. CDR3 in amino acids: CASSPGGDTQYF. The DNA read from the CDR3 is TGTGCCAGCAGCCCAGGAGGGGATACG. Looking up the rest from reference TRBV7-2 and TRBJ2-3 gives the full variable domain: GAGVSQSPSNKVTEKGKDVELRCDPISGHTALYWYRQSLGQGLEFLIYFQGNSAPDKSGLPSDRFSAERTGGSVSTLTIQRTQQEDSAVYLCASSPGGDTQYFGPGTRLTVL.

This clone was recorded at least ten times. The CDR3 is cut off 3 residues early in the read; its end comes from the germline J gene. The rearrangement uses TRBV5-4 and TRBJ2-1, with 9 bases aligning to TRBD1. Germline-derived CDR1 and CDR2 are SGHNT and YYREEE (reference sequence). V lost 4 bases and J lost 1; bases outside the gene matches: 3. The CDR3 covers 15 residues. Partial CDR3 DNA: TGTGCCAGCAGCCTGGACAGGGGATCCTACAATGAG. This translates into CASSLDRGSYNE. The entire CDR3 sequence reads CASSLDRGSYNEQFF.

This clone appeared many times. The read ends 3 residues shy of where the CDR3 ends; the end is completed using the germline J gene. J is TRBJ2-1 and V is TRBV12-3 or TRBV12-4; 9 nucleotides line up with TRBD2. After removal of 8 bases from V and 8 bases from J, the junction contained 10 bases not matched to a gene. This CDR3 has 14 residues. The CDR3 is CASSVAGEVYEQFF. CDR3 bases read: TGTGCCAGCTCAGTAGCGGGAGAAGTATATGAG.

This clone was detected ten times or more. The read ends 3 residues before the CDR3 terminus; that terminus is restored from the germline J gene. The rearrangement uses TRBV2 and TRBJ1-1; the match to TRBD1 covers 10 bases. This CDR3 region has 14 residues. Germline CDR1 is SNHLY and CDR2 is FYNNEI. Trimming removed 10 bases from V and 2 bases from J; junction bases left unmatched: 7. This CDR3 reads CATHGTGANTEAFF. The sequenced CDR3 bases are TGTGCCACCCACGGGACAGGGGCTAACACTGAA. Full variable domain (remainder filled in from reference TRBV2 and TRBJ1-1): EPEVTQTPSHQVTQMGQEVILRCVPISNHLYFYWYRQILGQKVEFLVSFYNNEISEKSEIFDDQFSVERPDGSNFTLKIRSTKLEDSAMYFCATHGTGANTEAFFGQGTRLTVV.

This clone occurred many times. Read coverage stops 3 residues before the CDR3 terminus; the germline J gene supplies the remainder. The chain is built from TRBV20-1 and TRBJ2-2, with D possibly matching TRBD2 (6 bases). Germline CDR1 and CDR2: DFQATT and SNEGSKA (reference sequence). The CDR3 has 13 amino acids. V shed 4 bases and J shed 4 bases, with 10 bases lying between them. The CDR3 protein is CSAIASVTGELFF. The CDR3 bases that were read are TGCAGTGCTATTGCTAGCGTCACCGGGGAG.

This clone came up many times. The missing CDR3 end, 3 residues past where the read stops, is filled in from the germline J gene. The V call is TRBV19, the J call TRBJ2-7; TRBD1 agrees at 10 bases. Germline CDR1 is LNHDA and CDR2 is SQIVND (reference sequence). V dropped 0 bases and J dropped 4; count of bases not matched to a gene: 6. CDR3 length: 16 residues. The CDR3 loop is CASSIDMGQGWYEQYF. CDR3 DNA, as far as it was read: TGTGCCAGTAGTATAGATATGGGACAGGGGTGGTACGAG. Looking up the rest from reference TRBV19 and TRBJ2-7 gives the full variable domain: DGGITQSPKYLFRKEGQNVTLSCEQNLNHDAMYWYRQDPGQGLRLIYYSQIVNDFQKGDIAEGYSVSREKKESFPLTVTSAQKNPTAFYLCASSIDMGQGWYEQYFGPGTRLTVT.

Ten or more counts support this clone. CDR3 residues: CASSPEGGVVHEQYF. The covered CDR3 bases are TGTGCCAGCAGCCCCGAAGGGGGGGTAGTCCACGAG. This rearrangement joins TRBV7-6 to TRBJ2-7, with D possibly matching TRBD2 (7 bases). The sequenced fragment ends 3 residues before the CDR3 boundary, so the rest is inferred from the germline J gene. From germline, CDR1 is SGHVS and CDR2 FNYEAQ. Trimming removed 5 bases at V and 5 bases at J, with 19 bases between. The CDR3 extends over 15 amino acids. The full variable domain, with the rest looked up from reference TRBV7-6 and TRBJ2-7, is GAGVSQSPRYKVTKRGQDVALRCDPISGHVSLYWYRQALGQGPEFLTYFNYEAQQDKSGLPNDRFSAERPEGSISTLTIQRTEQRDSAMYRCASSPEGGVVHEQYFGPGTRLTVT.

Ten or more counts support this clone. Read data end 3 residues before the CDR3 end; the end is taken from the germline J gene. J is TRBJ2-3 and V is TRBV7-6; D is possibly TRBD2 (7 bases). The V gene's germline CDR1 is SGHVS and CDR2 FNYEAQ. With 1 base removed from V and 1 base from J, the gap between germline ends came to 9 bases. This CDR3 spans 15 amino acids. CDR3 loop: CASSLGGGGTDTQYF. The part of the CDR3 DNA that was read is TGTGCCAGCAGCTTAGGGGGGGGCGGCACAGATACG.

This clone was detected ten times or more. The read terminates 3 residues before the CDR3 end, so the remaining end is supplied by the germline J gene. V usage is TRBV29-1 and J usage is TRBJ2-7, with TRBD1 as a possible D gene (5 bases). V lost 0 bases to trimming and J lost 2 bases, with 8 bases between them. Germline loops: CDR1 SQVTM, CDR2 ANQGSEA. The CDR3 is made up of 13 amino acids. The CDR3 sequence: CSVEEDNTYEQYF. The CDR3 DNA, read in part, is TGCAGCGTTGAAGAGGACAACACCTACGAG.

This clone was counted at least ten times. Incomplete CDR3 DNA: TGTGCCAGCAGCGTAGTGGATCCGCGGGAGCATCTCGAG. This gives the protein CASSVVDPREHLE. The CDR3 reads in full as CASSVVDPREHLEQYF. The J gene is TRBJ2-7, the V gene TRBV9; 7 nucleotides match TRBD2. From the germline J gene comes the end of the CDR3, since the read stops 3 residues before it. J lost 6 bases, V lost 0 bases, and 12 bases had no gene match. Germline assignment: CDR1 SGDLS and CDR2 YYNGEE. The CDR3 has 16 residues.

At least ten counts were recorded for this clone. The CDR3 is cut off 3 residues early in the read; its end comes from the germline J gene. The chain is built from TRBV28 and TRBJ2-7; TRBD1 matches at 7 bases. Germline V CDR1 and CDR2: MDHEN, SYDVKM. Germline trimming cut 6 bases from V and 3 bases from J; bases unmatched to any gene: 5. This CDR3 has 13 residues. The sequenced CDR3 bases are TGTGCCAGCAGCCGCAACAGGGGCTACGAG. This encodes CASSRNRGYE. The full-length CDR3 reads as CASSRNRGYEQYF.

There are many counts of this clone. The CDR3 end falls 3 residues outside the read, so it is completed with the germline J gene. This chain joins TRBV7-9 and TRBJ1-2; D may be TRBD1 (5 bases). This CDR3 is built from 13 residues. Trimming removed 5 bases at V and 2 bases at J, with 9 bases between. Germline CDR1 is SEHNR and CDR2 is FQNEAQ (reference sequence). CDR3 DNA, as far as it was read: TGTGCCAGCAGCCCGGGGGAGAACTATGGC. Residues: CASSPGENYG. The full CDR3 sequence reads CASSPGENYGYTF.

The sample holds many counts of this clone. The read ends 3 residues shy of where the CDR3 ends; the end is completed using the germline J gene. The genes are TRBV3-1 (or the pseudogene TRBV3-2) and TRBJ1-2; D is ambiguous. Germline V gives CDR1 LGHDT, CDR2 YNNKEL (reference sequence). The length of the CDR3 is 14 residues. CDR3 sequence reads: CASSQEGAGFGYTF. The sequenced part of the CDR3 DNA is TGTGCCAGCAGCCAAGAGGGAGCGGGGTTCGGC.

This clone was observed many times. The CDR3 goes on 3 residues after the read ends, and that part is filled in from the germline J gene. The rearrangement uses TRBV5-1 and TRBJ1-4; TRBD1 matches at 10 bases. Germline V lookup: CDR1 SGHRS, CDR2 YFSETQ. This CDR3 comprises 15 residues. V shed 3 bases and J 6 bases; nucleotides not matched to a gene: 5. Incomplete CDR3 DNA: TGCGCCAGCAGCTCGGGACAGGGGCTACATGAAAAA. This codes for CASSSGQGLHEK. The CDR3 in full is CASSSGQGLHEKLFF.

This clone was counted many times. The read ends 3 residues before the CDR3 terminus; that terminus is restored from the germline J gene. This chain uses TRBV5-1 with TRBJ2-6; D is unresolved. Looked up from germline, CDR1 is SGHRS and CDR2 is YFSETQ. This CDR3 is 16 amino acids long. V shed 3 bases and J shed 0 bases, with 10 bases lying between them. The CDR3 bases that were read are TGCGCCAGCAGCTCTACAGCCACCTCTGGGGCCAACGTC. Its translation is CASSSTATSGANV. The full CDR3 protein is CASSSTATSGANVLTF.

This clone occurred many times. The CDR3 end lies 3 residues beyond the end of the read and is filled in from the germline J gene. The rearrangement joins TRBV6-1 to TRBJ2-4, with D possibly TRBD2 on 5 matching bases. CDR1 MNHNS and CDR2 SASEGT come from the germline V gene. The CDR3 consists of 13 residues. The CDR3 bases that were read are TGTGCCAGCAGTGAAGCTACGGTAGCGAGT. Amino acids: CASSEATVAS. The whole CDR3 reads CASSEATVASQYF.

This clone appeared many times. The CDR3 is CASSIPGQNTGELFF. The CDR3 bases that were read are TGTGCCAGTAGTATACCCGGACAGAACACCGGGGAG. The chain combines TRBV19 with TRBJ2-2; weak D call: TRBD1 (5 bases). The sequence runs out 3 residues before the end of the CDR3; the remainder is reconstructed from the germline J gene. The CDR3 has 15 residues. Trimming removed 2 bases from V and 1 base from J, with 8 bases in between. The germline V gene has CDR1 LNHDA and CDR2 SQIVND (reference sequence).

This clone has at least ten counts. The CDR3 goes on 3 residues after the read ends, and that part is filled in from the germline J gene. The rearrangement joins TRBV20-1 to TRBJ1-2; D is undetermined. CDR1 DFQATT and CDR2 SNEGSKA come from the germline V gene (reference sequence). V gave up 0 bases and J gave up 7 bases, with 12 bases separating them. This CDR3 region has 13 residues. CDR3 sequence reads: CSARDRVFVGYTF. CDR3 DNA, as far as it was read: TGCAGTGCTAGAGATCGGGTTTTTGTTGGC.

At least ten counts were recorded for this clone. The read stops 3 residues short of the end of the CDR3; the missing end is completed from the germline J gene. V gene TRBV20-1 combines with J gene TRBJ1-5; TRBD1 aligns across 8 bases. The germline gives CDR1 DFQATT, CDR2 SNEGSKA (reference sequence). The V gene end was trimmed by 1 base and the J gene end by 7 bases; junction bases not matched to a gene: 9. This CDR3 spans 15 amino acids. CDR3 loop: CSARGEAGGVQPQHF. Incomplete CDR3 DNA: TGCAGTGCTAGAGGCGAGGCAGGGGGCGTCCAGCCC.

This clone showed up many times. Read sequence stops 3 residues before the CDR3 end, and the germline J gene provides the missing end. V and J are TRBV20-1 and TRBJ2-1; TRBD2 might be the D (6 bases). CDR1 is DFQATT, CDR2 SNEGSKA, per germline (reference sequence). V was clipped by 1 base and J by 6 bases, with 13 bases between them. This CDR3 is 14 amino acids long. The CDR3: CSARVGGLSNEQFF. The CDR3 DNA, read in part, is TGCAGTGCTAGAGTGGGCGGACTATCCAATGAG.

This clone was observed at least ten times. The read ends 3 residues early relative to the CDR3; the germline J gene fills the gap. The V and J genes are TRBV20-1 and TRBJ2-1, with 7 bases identical to TRBD1. The CDR3 extends over 15 amino acids. The trim removed 0 bases at V and 4 bases at J, leaving 6 bases unmatched. In germline, CDR1 is DFQATT, CDR2 SNEGSKA (reference sequence). CDR3 loop: CSARETGLRYNEQFF. The covered CDR3 bases are TGCAGTGCTAGAGAGACAGGGTTACGGTACAATGAG.

In this sample, this clone turned up many times. Coverage ceases 3 residues before the CDR3 finishes, and the germline J gene fills in the end. This sequence joins TRBV2 and TRBJ2-2; D is possibly TRBD2 (5 bases). CDR3 length equals 15 residues. V lost 6 bases to trimming and J lost 0 bases, with 11 bases between them. Germline V gene sequence: CDR1 SNHLY, CDR2 FYNNEI. This chain's CDR3 is CASRPGVTNTGELFF. The part of the CDR3 DNA that was read is TGTGCCAGCAGGCCCGGGGTTACGAACACCGGGGAG.

This clone was found many times. The CDR3 end lies 3 residues beyond the end of the read and is filled in from the germline J gene. The chain recombines TRBV29-1 with TRBJ2-2; TRBD1 might be the D (7 bases). Trimming stripped 6 bases from V and 5 bases from J, with 16 bases between. Germline V gives CDR1 SQVTM, CDR2 ANQGSEA. The CDR3 contains 14 residues. The CDR3 is CSVSRGVGTGELFF. The sequenced part of the CDR3 DNA is TGCAGCGTGAGCAGGGGGGTCGGGACCGGGGAG.

This clone showed up many times. The read comes to an end 3 residues before the CDR3 does, leaving the germline J gene to fill in the end. The V call is TRBV30, the J call TRBJ2-2; 14 positions match TRBD2. There are 14 residues in the CDR3. Germline V gives CDR1 GTSNPN, CDR2 SVGIG (reference sequence). The CDR3 sequence: CAWSRLGLAGGLFF. The DNA read from the CDR3 is TGTGCCTGGAGTAGGTTAGGACTAGCGGGAGGG.

This clone was observed at least ten times. Coverage ceases 3 residues before the CDR3 finishes, and the germline J gene fills in the end. The V call is TRBV14, the J call TRBJ1-2; a possible D gene is TRBD1 (5 bases). The germline gives CDR1 SGHDN, CDR2 FVKESK. V gave up 3 bases and J gave up 3 bases, with 11 bases separating them. There are 14 residues in the CDR3. The CDR3 reads CASSQTAGYYGYTF. The CDR3 DNA, read in part, is TGTGCCAGCAGCCAGACAGCGGGGTACTATGGC.

This clone showed up many times. The read is 3 residues too short to cover the CDR3 end, so that end is filled in from the germline J gene. The rearrangement joins TRBV5-1 to TRBJ2-1; TRBD2 matches at 11 bases. V was clipped by 3 bases and J by 7 bases; unmatched bases: 6. Germline assignment: CDR1 SGHRS and CDR2 YFSETQ. This CDR3 is 15 amino acids long. Incomplete CDR3 DNA: TGCGCCAGCAGCTCACTAGCGGGAGCAACGAATGAG. Residues: CASSSLAGATNE. The full-length CDR3 reads as CASSSLAGATNEQFF.

This clone has ten or more counts. Partial CDR3 DNA: TGTGCCAGCAGCTTATTGAGGGGGCGCCAAGAGACC. This encodes CASSLLRGRQET. In full, the CDR3 reads CASSLLRGRQETQYF. This chain joins TRBV7-2 and TRBJ2-5; 7 bases align to TRBD1. Sequencing ends 3 residues short of the CDR3 end; the germline J gene provides the rest. This CDR3 is built from 15 residues. Per germline, CDR1 SGHTA and CDR2 FQGNSA. V shed 2 bases, J shed 1 base, and the junction held 4 bases outside the gene matches.

This clone was counted many times. The CDR3 goes on 3 residues after the read ends, and that part is filled in from the germline J gene. V usage is TRBV6-2 or TRBV6-3 and J usage is TRBJ1-2; 10 nucleotides agree with TRBD1. J was trimmed by 7 bases and V by 0 bases; bases with no gene match: 5. The germline V gene has CDR1 MNHEY and CDR2 SVGEGT. The length of the CDR3 is 15 residues. CDR3 sequence reads: CASSYSGQGIAGYTF. The part of the CDR3 DNA that was read is TGTGCCAGCAGTTACTCGGGACAGGGGATTGCTGGC.

This clone was detected ten times or more. The CDR3 end is not reached by the read, which stops 3 residues before it; the germline J gene fills it in. The rearrangement uses TRBV30 and TRBJ1-4, with 10 bases lining up with TRBD1. Germline V gene lookup returns CDR1 GTSNPN and CDR2 SVGIG (reference sequence). The junction had 14 bases not matched to a gene; V was cut back by 3 bases and J by 7 bases. The CDR3 covers 17 residues. CDR3: CAWSVVLPRTGGEKLFF. CDR3 bases read: TGTGCCTGGAGCGTAGTATTGCCCAGGACAGGGGGTGAAAAA.

This clone was recorded many times. The read finishes 3 residues shy of the CDR3 end, and the germline J gene is used to complete it. The chain is built from TRBV4-1 and TRBJ2-7; 7 positions match TRBD1. The CDR3 sequence is 14 residues long. Per germline, CDR1 MGHRA and CDR2 YSYEKL. J lost 1 base, V lost 1 base, and 1 base had no gene match. CDR3 DNA (partial): TGCGCCAGCAGCCAAGGCAGGGGGTCCTACGAG. This translates into CASSQGRGSYE. The entire CDR3 reads CASSQGRGSYEQYF.